These 2 T cell receptor beta chains were sequenced from one sample in a study of blood T cell repertoires in COVID-19. Profiled with immunoSEQ multiplex PCR; TCRdb holds only in-frame clones, not every one. The sample lists approximately 64,000 clones; 88% were seen once. Material: PBMCs or T cells enriched from blood (not recorded which). The receptors originated from a woman aged 40-49 years who had recovered from COVID-19.

The rearrangement links TRBV29-1 to TRBJ2-1, with unresolved D. V lost 3 bases to trimming and J lost 5 bases, with 14 bases between them. The length of the CDR3 is 14 residues. Germline-derived CDR1 and CDR2 are SQVTM and ANQGSEA. CDR3 nucleotides: TGCAGCGTTGAGGCGGTAGGCCGTGACAATGAGCAGTTCTTC. Translated, it gives CSVEAVGRDNEQFF.

J is TRBJ2-7 and V is TRBV2; D uncertain. CDR3 length: 15 amino acids. Trimming pared 1 base from V and 3 bases from J, leaving 13 bases between. Germline V gene lookup returns CDR1 SNHLY and CDR2 FYNNEI. CDR3 region: CASSEGGKGNYEQYF. In DNA form, the CDR3 reads TGTGCCAGCAGTGAAGGAGGTAAAGGAAACTACGAGCAGTACTTC.